These T cell receptor beta chains were read from a single sample in a study of OX40 agonist ivuxolimab in advanced cancers. The data were produced by immunoSEQ multiplex PCR, yet TCRdb's version contains in-frame clones alone and is incomplete. Altogether 55,000 to 70,000 clones are present, around 89% being singletons, with the ten largest covering approximately 2%. The sample was CD4+ or CD8+ T cells sorted from blood, taken in a trial of the OX40 agonist ivuxolimab. These TCRs come from an adult with an advanced solid tumor such as melanoma, head and neck, liver or kidney cancer. CDR3s include the opening cysteine and the closing phenylalanine or tryptophan. A D gene is named only where the DNA matches it firmly. Size is stated for part of the rows, as once, few or many counts, or as a class when the clone is expanded.

DNA	CDR3	J	D	size	V
TGTGCCAGCAGCATTAGGACAGGGAACAATCAGCCCCAGCATTTT	CASSIRTGNNQPQHF	TRBJ1-5	TRBD1	once	TRBV6-5
TGTGCCAGCTTGACAGGGGGCTTCGGACCCCTCCACTTT	CASLTGGFGPLHF	TRBJ1-6	TRBD1	.	TRBV6-1
TGTGCCAGCAGCTTGGAGTTAGGGGTAGGGGAGACCCAGTACTTC	CASSLELGVGETQYF	TRBJ2-5	.	few	TRBV5-5
TGTGCCTCCGTGGGGGGCAACTATGGCTACACCTTC	CASVGGNYGYTF	TRBJ1-2	.	.	TRBV28
TGTGCCAGCAGCTCCTCCCTCACCGGGGAGCTGTTTTTT	CASSSSLTGELFF	TRBJ2-2	.	few	TRBV7-2
TGTGCCAGCAGTTTTGGGAGCAATCAGCCCCAGCATTTT	CASSFGSNQPQHF	TRBJ1-5	.	.	TRBV28
TGTGCCAGCACCCTTGAGGGGACTCGGGATTCACCCCTCCACTTT	CASTLEGTRDSPLHF	TRBJ1-6	.	once	TRBV5-4
TGTGCCAGCAGTGCCGACGGATTCGCCTACGAGCAGTACTTC	CASSADGFAYEQYF	TRBJ2-7	.	.	TRBV6-1
TGTGCCAGCAGCTTATATCTCTTCGCGGTCACCGGGGAGCTGTTTTTT	CASSLYLFAVTGELFF	TRBJ2-2	.	.	TRBV11-2
TGTGCCAGCAGCCCCGGGACCGCCAGTGAAGCTTTCTTT	CASSPGTASEAFF	TRBJ1-1	.	.	TRBV7-2
TGTGCCAGCAAAAGGGCTAGCGGGTCCTACAATGAGCAGTTCTTC	CASKRASGSYNEQFF	TRBJ2-1	TRBD2	.	TRBV7-3
TGTGCCAGCAGTTACTCTGAGAACTCTGGAAACACCATATATTTT	CASSYSENSGNTIYF	TRBJ1-3	.	.	TRBV6-5
TGTGCCAGCAGCGGGGACAGGAGGAACTATGGCTACACCTTC	CASSGDRRNYGYTF	TRBJ1-2	TRBD1	.	TRBV2
TGCGCCAGCAGCAGAGAGGGACAGACCTCTGGAAACACCATATATTTT	CASSREGQTSGNTIYF	TRBJ1-3	TRBD1	.	TRBV5-1
TGTGCCAGCAGCTTATTTCGTATAGGGACGAATGAAAAACTGTTTTTT	CASSLFRIGTNEKLFF	TRBJ1-4	.	.	TRBV7-2
TGTGCCAGCAGTTTTCGACCGCCCGCGCCCCACTATGGCTACACCTTC	CASSFRPPAPHYGYTF	TRBJ1-2	.	.	TRBV28
TGTGCCAGCAGTTTAGGACAGGGGGACACCGGGGAGCTGTTTTTT	CASSLGQGDTGELFF	TRBJ2-2	TRBD1	.	TRBV6-5
TGTGCCAGCAGCTTGGAAGGCGGGGGGAATCGCAATCAGCCCCAGCATTTT	CASSLEGGGNRNQPQHF	TRBJ1-5	.	few	TRBV5-6
TGCAGCGTTGGACCCGGGACTAGCTCGGAGACCCAGTACTTC	CSVGPGTSSETQYF	TRBJ2-5	TRBD2	once	TRBV29-1
TGTGCCTGGAGTGTAGCGGGAGGGGTTAAGAATGAGCAGTTCTTC	CAWSVAGGVKNEQFF	TRBJ2-1	TRBD2	.	TRBV30
TGTGCCAGCAGTCAACCGGGACAGGCCCTCTATCAGCCCCAGCATTTT	CASSQPGQALYQPQHF	TRBJ1-5	TRBD1	once	TRBV28
TGTGCCAGCAGCCTTCAGGGGAATGGCTACACCTTC	CASSLQGNGYTF	TRBJ1-2	.	.	TRBV14
TGTGCCAGCTCACTCAGAGAAGAGACCCAGTACTTC	CASSLREETQYF	TRBJ2-5	.	.	TRBV18
TGTGCCACCAGCTTCCAGACAGGACCCTACGAGCAGTACTTC	CATSFQTGPYEQYF	TRBJ2-7	.	.	TRBV15
TGTGCCAGCAGTTACGGCCCTCAGACCAAACTGTTTTTT	CASSYGPQTKLFF	TRBJ1-4	.	.	TRBV6-6
TGTGCCAGCATATGGACAGGGAGCACTGAAGCTTTCTTT	CASIWTGSTEAFF	TRBJ1-1	TRBD1	.	TRBV7-9
TGTGCCAGCAGCTTGTTTGTGGGGGACCAAGAGACCCAGTACTTC	CASSLFVGDQETQYF	TRBJ2-5	.	once	TRBV5-4